A selection of T cell receptor beta chains follows, all from one sample in a study of CD8+CD57+ T cells in acquired aplastic anemia. MiXCR, run by TCRdb on the reads, gives a single entry per CDR3 protein. This table holds fewer than 150,000 distinct CDR3 sequences, more than 40% found once. The material sequenced was sorted CD4+, CD8+, or CD8+CD57+ T cells (not recorded which) from PBMCs. The receptor set was obtained from a human donor in good health, serving as a control. CDR3s include the opening cysteine and the closing phenylalanine or tryptophan. The order of the fields is D gene, J gene, V gene, clone size, CDR3 protein, CDR3 DNA. The D gene is left open where the match is weak. Some rows have no size entry. The others give once, few or many, or a class for an expanded clone.

NA | TRBJ1-1 | TRBV6-5 | many | CASWKGLGTEAFF | TGTGCCAGCTGGAAAGGGTTGGGAACTGAAGCTTTCTTT
NA | TRBJ2-1 | TRBV7-2 | many | CASTEEGTYNEQFF | TGTGCCAGCACGGAGGAGGGAACCTACAATGAGCAGTTCTTC
NA | TRBJ2-5 | TRBV5-1 | many | CASSLSPRGSQETQYF | TGCGCCAGCAGCTTGTCTCCAAGGGGCTCACAAGAGACCCAGTACTTC
TRBD2 | TRBJ2-2 | TRBV5-5 | many | CASSLARGGTGELFF | TGTGCCAGCAGCTTGGCGCGGGGGGGCACCGGGGAGCTGTTTTTT
NA | TRBJ2-1 | TRBV29-1 | NA | CSVLGPTPEQFF | TGCAGCGTTTTAGGACCCACTCCTGAGCAGTTCTTC
NA | TRBJ1-2 | TRBV19 | once | CASSTTSTARYTF | TGTGCCAGTAGTACGACTTCGACAGCACGCTACACCTTC
NA | TRBJ2-3 | TRBV11-1 | many | CASSPPAGPTDTQYF | TGTGCCAGCAGCCCCCCCGCAGGGCCCACAGATACGCAGTATTTT
NA | TRBJ1-6 | TRBV4-3 | many | CASSSLVRGSYNSPLHF | TGCGCCAGCAGCTCTCTTGTGAGGGGGAGTTATAATTCACCCCTCCACTTT
NA | TRBJ2-7 | TRBV7-6 | NA | CASSAPRGEQYF | TGTGCCAGCAGCGCCCCACGGGGAGAGCAGTACTTC
TRBD2 | TRBJ2-1 | TRBV9 | many | CASSVGTSGGQNEQFF | TGTGCCAGCAGCGTGGGGACTAGCGGGGGGCAGAATGAGCAGTTCTTC
NA | TRBJ1-6 | TRBV12-3/TRBV12-4 | few | CASSLIGGSPLHF | TGTGCCAGCAGTTTAATCGGGGGCTCACCCCTCCACTTT
NA | TRBJ1-3 | TRBV19 | NA | CASRGQGMAGNTIYF | TGTGCCAGTAGAGGTCAGGGAATGGCTGGAAACACCATATATTTT
TRBD1 | TRBJ2-5 | TRBV19 | NA | CASSLSGTGVRETQYF | TGTGCCAGTAGTCTGAGCGGGACAGGGGTAAGAGAGACCCAGTACTTC
TRBD1 | TRBJ1-5 | TRBV11-1 | few | CASSFPPRQGINQPQHF | TGTGCCAGCAGCTTTCCACCGCGACAGGGGATTAATCAGCCCCAGCATTTT
TRBD1 | TRBJ1-1 | TRBV5-1 | NA | CACSHLDRGDTEAFF | TGCGCCTGCAGCCATCTCGACAGGGGGGACACTGAAGCTTTCTTT
NA | TRBJ2-1 | TRBV5-1 | many | CASSSRDPEYTEQFF | TGCGCCAGCAGCTCGAGGGACCCTGAGTATACGGAGCAGTTCTTC
TRBD1 | TRBJ2-3 | TRBV20-1 | many | CSARTGAADTQYF | TGCAGTGCGAGGACAGGGGCAGCAGATACGCAGTATTTT
NA | TRBJ1-3 | TRBV16 | NA | CASSHSRGSGNTIYF | TGTGCCAGCAGCCACTCCAGGGGCTCTGGAAACACCATATATTTT
NA | TRBJ1-1 | TRBV18 | NA | CASFVLNTEAFF | TGTGCCAGCTTCGTTTTGAACACTGAAGCTTTCTTT
TRBD2 | TRBJ2-3 | TRBV4-3 | many | CASSPTKLAGGPDTQYF | TGCGCCAGCAGCCCTACAAAGCTAGCGGGGGGACCAGATACGCAGTATTTT
TRBD1 | TRBJ1-1 | TRBV19 | many | CASSSPTSGTGSTEAFF | TGTGCCAGTAGTAGTCCTACTTCCGGGACAGGGAGCACTGAAGCTTTCTTT
TRBD2 | TRBJ2-1 | TRBV11-2 | many | CASSPLTSDEQFF | TGTGCCAGCAGCCCCCTGACTAGCGATGAGCAGTTCTTC
TRBD1 | TRBJ1-2 | TRBV7-9 | many | CASSRPNNRGGGGYTF | TGTGCCAGCAGCCGACCTAATAACAGAGGGGGCGGCGGCTACACCTTC
NA | TRBJ1-2 | TRBV18 | NA | CASSPSRTGHHYGYTF | TGTGCCAGCTCACCCTCAAGAACGGGACATCACTATGGCTACACCTTC
NA | TRBJ1-1 | TRBV7-9 | NA | CASSWRVNTEAFF | TGTGCCAGCAGCTGGCGAGTGAACACTGAAGCTTTCTTT
TRBD1 | TRBJ2-7 | TRBV3-1 | NA | CASSQPGQGAYEQYF | TGTGCCAGCAGCCAACCGGGACAGGGGGCTTACGAGCAGTACTTC
TRBD1 | TRBJ2-7 | TRBV7-6 | few | CASSLVPGQGVRYEQYF | TGTGCCAGCAGCTTAGTGCCGGGACAGGGGGTAAGGTACGAGCAGTACTTC
TRBD1 | TRBJ1-2 | TRBV11-3 | many | CASSRGQGGGYTF | TGTGCCAGCAGCCGCGGACAGGGAGGTGGCTACACCTTC
NA | TRBJ1-1 | TRBV29-1 | NA | CSVRRRGTEAFF | TGCAGCGTCCGAAGGAGGGGCACTGAAGCTTTCTTT
NA | TRBJ1-2 | TRBV2 | NA | CASSRTENYGYTF | TGTGCCAGCAGTAGGACAGAGAACTATGGCTACACCTTC
TRBD1 | TRBJ2-7 | TRBV9 | NA | CASSERDRATYEQYF | TGTGCCAGCAGCGAGCGGGACAGGGCAACCTACGAGCAGTACTTC
NA | TRBJ2-7 | TRBV25-1 | NA | CASSPTPSPQGGLPYEQYF | TGTGCCAGCAGTCCCACCCCTTCTCCGCAGGGAGGATTACCCTACGAGCAGTACTTC
NA | TRBJ2-3 | TRBV24-1 | NA | CATSDPGADTQYF | TGTGCCACCAGTGATCCAGGGGCAGATACGCAGTATTTT
NA | TRBJ2-2 | TRBV29-1 | many | CSVGQIANTGELFF | TGCAGCGTCGGACAGATCGCGAACACCGGGGAGCTGTTTTTT
NA | TRBJ1-4 | TRBV2 | NA | CASSDRGINEKLFF | TGTGCCAGCAGTGATCGGGGAATAAATGAAAAACTGTTTTTT
TRBD1 | TRBJ1-1 | TRBV19 | NA | CASSKSGTGQGAFF | TGTGCCAGTAGTAAATCCGGGACAGGGCAGGGGGCTTTCTTT
NA | TRBJ2-2 | TRBV6-1 | NA | CASSERTRVGELFF | TGTGCCAGCAGTGAAAGAACGCGGGTCGGGGAGCTGTTTTTT
TRBD1 | TRBJ2-7 | TRBV7-2 | many | CASSANMGQGIGEQYF | TGTGCCAGCAGCGCTAATATGGGACAGGGGATAGGGGAGCAGTACTTC
NA | TRBJ1-3 | TRBV15 | NA | CATSRDRGLYNTIYF | TGTGCCACCAGCAGAGATCGGGGCCTATATAACACCATATATTTT
NA | TRBJ1-1 | TRBV3-1 | many | CASTQGSHTEAFF | TGTGCCAGCACCCAGGGTTCTCACACTGAAGCTTTCTTT
NA | TRBJ2-1 | TRBV5-1 | NA | CASSLVRLSYNEQFF | TGTGCCAGCAGCTTGGTAAGGTTGTCCTACAATGAGCAGTTCTTC
NA | TRBJ1-1 | TRBV7-2 | many | CASRPGQSNTEAFF | TGTGCCAGCAGACCAGGACAGTCGAACACTGAAGCTTTCTTT
NA | TRBJ1-2 | TRBV6-2/TRBV6-3 | NA | CASGGGPQENYGYTF | TGTGCCAGCGGCGGGGGTCCGCAGGAAAACTATGGCTACACCTTC
NA | TRBJ2-2 | TRBV27 | few | CASSSPLLRTGELFF | TGTGCCAGCAGTTCCCCTCTATTAAGGACCGGGGAGCTGTTTTTT
TRBD1 | TRBJ2-3 | TRBV2 | NA | CAILRDRSTDTQYF | TGTGCCATCCTACGGGACAGGAGCACAGATACGCAGTATTTT
NA | TRBJ1-6 | TRBV20-1 | NA | CSAREPRWTNSNSPLHF | TGCAGTGCTAGAGAACCGCGATGGACGAACAGCAATTCACCCCTCCACTTT
NA | TRBJ1-2 | TRBV28 | many | CASSYREQNTF | TGTGCCAGCAGTTATAGGGAGCAAAACACCTTC
TRBD1 | TRBJ2-7 | TRBV25-1 | NA | CASSLGTEAYEQYF | TGTGCCAGCAGTCTTGGGACAGAAGCCTACGAGCAGTACTTC
NA | TRBJ2-1 | TRBV29-1 | NA | CSVVDGNEQFF | TGCAGCGTTGTAGACGGCAATGAGCAGTTCTTC